The clone carrying this T cell receptor beta chain was detected once. These data originate in a study of shared clonotypes between healthy human individuals. The protocol was immunoSEQ multiplex PCR, while the TCRdb copy is restricted to in-frame clones and leaves out a portion. The sample gives around 2.1 million clones, 95% of which show up once; roughly 0.13% is in the top ten. CD4+ cells underwent separation, giving CD45RA+ naive and CD45RA-negative memory subsets. Germline trimming cut 3 bases from V and 6 bases from J; bases unmatched to any gene: 0. The CDR3 is 14 residues long. Germline V CDR1 and CDR2: GTSNPN, SVGIG (reference sequence).

The specimen was naive CD4+ T cells sorted from blood. Stated subset: CD45RA+ positively selected. The receptor's source is a young man in good health. The rearrangement uses TRBV30 and TRBJ2-2, with 14 bases lining up with TRBD2. The CDR3 DNA reads TGTGCCTGGAGGGGACTAGCGGGAGCCGGGGAGCTGTTTTTT. Translation gives CAWRGLAGAGELFF.